This paragraph reports one T cell receptor beta chain. Its antigen is currently unknown. Different DNA sequences within this sample yield the same CDR3. The V and J ends lost 4 bases and 4 bases, in that order; junction bases with no gene match: 0. In germline, CDR1 is SQVTM, CDR2 ANQGSEA. The CDR3 totals 13 residues. The assay was carried out at the deep level. This table comes from immunoSEQ multiplex PCR, and its TCRdb copy is limited to in-frame clones, with some not included. This sample has fewer than 800,000 clones, with about 92% found just once. This record comes from a study of shared clonotypes between healthy human individuals. Study observations and caveats: The naive CD4 repertoires of several donors were compared, and roughly 5% of clonotypes were shared. Collection of samples was limited to blood; tissue repertoires likely differ.

Naive-designated CD8 cells lacked CD45RO, were positively enriched for CCR7, and omitted terminally differentiated effector memory CD45RA+ cells. Each sample came from a Caucasian adult donor living in Nashville, Tennessee. This TCR was sampled from a man aged 30-40 years in good health. Sequencing was done on a sample of naive CD8+ T cells sorted from blood. The rearrangement joins TRBV29-1 to TRBJ2-7, with TRBD2 matching 14 bases. The CDR3 is CSVGLAGGYEQYF. The CDR3 DNA follows: TGCAGCGTTGGACTAGCGGGAGGGTACGAGCAGTACTTC.